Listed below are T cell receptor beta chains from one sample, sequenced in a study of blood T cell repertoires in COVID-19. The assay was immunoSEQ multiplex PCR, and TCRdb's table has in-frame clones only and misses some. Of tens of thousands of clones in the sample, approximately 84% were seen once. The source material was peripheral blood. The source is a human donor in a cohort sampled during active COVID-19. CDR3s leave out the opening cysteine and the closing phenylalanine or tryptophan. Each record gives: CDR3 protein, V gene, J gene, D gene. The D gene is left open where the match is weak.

CDR3: ASSEASSYEQY
V: TRBV6-1
J: TRBJ2-7
D: NA

CDR3: ASSTRDRVPYEQY
V: TRBV6-5
J: TRBJ2-7
D: TRBD1

CDR3: ASSQEGQGIHGYT
V: TRBV3-1/TRBV3-2
J: TRBJ1-2
D: TRBD1

CDR3: ASSYDRDWTEAF
V: TRBV27
J: TRBJ1-1
D: TRBD1

CDR3: ASSLSSGAGELF
V: TRBV7-9
J: TRBJ2-2
D: NA

CDR3: ASSLGQGGEKLF
V: TRBV6-5
J: TRBJ1-4
D: TRBD1

CDR3: ASRRDRPNEKLF
V: TRBV2
J: TRBJ1-4
D: TRBD1

CDR3: ASQDSTNYGYT
V: TRBV28
J: TRBJ1-2
D: NA

CDR3: ASSKRGGATDEQY
V: TRBV7-9
J: TRBJ2-7
D: NA

CDR3: ASSTGQGTETQY
V: TRBV5-1
J: TRBJ2-5
D: TRBD1

CDR3: AWGLANTGELF
V: TRBV30
J: TRBJ2-2
D: TRBD2

CDR3: ASSQPGRGSNYGYT
V: TRBV4-1
J: TRBJ1-2
D: NA

CDR3: ASSSRGSEAF
V: TRBV6-6
J: TRBJ1-1
D: NA

CDR3: ASSFYPEKRQGGDYGYT
V: TRBV11-2
J: TRBJ1-2
D: TRBD1

CDR3: ASKRDQNTGELF
V: TRBV10-2
J: TRBJ2-2
D: NA

CDR3: ARAGDPNRTEAF
V: TRBV21-1
J: TRBJ1-1
D: NA